This TCR beta chain was captured in a study of cytomegalovirus exposure and HLA in healthy donors listed by TCRdb under 2017. In terms of the full investigation: According to an earlier analysis of a few hundred of the donors, roughly 180 million T cells yielded 90 million to 140 million unique TCR beta sequences and around 280 Gb of sequence data. Across around 400 genotyped donors of the cohort, an average of about 250,000 unique TCR beta nucleotide sequences per donor were sequenced, and roughly a sixth of those sequences were non-productive. In a later genetic analysis, genome-wide SNP genotypes for about 60% of the 666 donors were used, and that subset was treated as a discovery cohort. Rather than drawing on any new phenotypic data, the later analysis identified candidate immune exposures from TCR beta sequences and the way those sequences occurred across donors. Both class I and class II loci were covered by HLA typing, at four-digit resolution. Donor age, sex, ethnicity and CMV serostatus were compiled together with the repertoire data. High-throughput TCR immunosequencing, statistical association of individual TCRs with disease status, and machine learning were combined to predict cytomegalovirus infection status. A few DR-DQ haplotypes were treated as single units for association and clustering because of strong linkage in the cohort. All discovery cohort repertoires had been generated using a single sequencing platform. To decide whether each TCR beta V gene segment behaved as functional or pseudogenic, an earlier analysis of several hundred of the donors relied on high-throughput TCR beta sequencing. About 280 gigabases of sequencing data and tens of millions of unique TCR sequences were included in an early release covering roughly 600 HLA-typed donors. The number of typed donors differed by locus: about 629-630 for A, B, C, DRB1 and DQB1; 522 for DQA1; approximately 600 for DPA1; and about 470 for DPB1. The study profiled the T cell repertoires of hundreds of subjects by immunosequencing and related them to cytomegalovirus serostatus. The study was designed to test whether signatures of past pathogen exposure could be identified by cataloging public T cell receptors. Along with the approximately 700-subject first cohort, a separate validation cohort of over 90 different subjects was used. The genetic ancestry cluster associated with self-reported Caucasian donors included 70% to 85% of the approximately 430 genotyped donors. To study patterns of TCR occurrence, a later analysis re-analyzed previously published TCR beta repertoires from around 660 donors and added high-resolution HLA genotyping.

Overall results and qualifications from the work: A group of highly shared sequence variants was considered likely to be a technical artifact of the sequencing pipeline. Immune exposure information for the cohort was limited to CMV serostatus. It was suggested by the authors that the approach could potentially be generalized to other disease states and immunological phenotypes. Correlated functional status among segregating V segments might reflect linkage disequilibrium, but an unknown experimental factor could not be ruled out. According to a later analysis, most CMV-associated TCR beta chains appeared to be HLA-restricted, and the HLA associations seemed to be driven largely by CMV exposure. In the study, some 160 TCR beta chains were listed as associated with cytomegalovirus. In an earlier analysis of some 540 of the donors, most TCR beta V segments appeared in productive rearrangements about 87% or about 30% of the time, broadly matching IMGT annotations. A further reported finding was that TCR beta sequences accurately predicted the HLA-A and HLA-B alleles for most subjects in the first cohort. The 87-base-pair reads could not distinguish some IMGT-functional V segments, including TRBV6-2 and TRBV6-3, so those segments were excluded. According to a later analysis, TCR association rates differed among HLA loci, with DRB1 alleles showing the most associated TCRs and HLA-C alleles showing the fewest. Presence/absence analyses assumed roughly uniform sequencing depth across donors, an assumption that may not hold. Because counts were too low, seventeen rarely observed V segments, including chromosome 9 orphons, were left out of the earlier analysis of a few hundred of the donors. When HLA alleles, especially DR and DQ, strongly co-occurred, attributing TCR associations to individual alleles was difficult. A later genetic analysis reported fewer N-insertions in productive TCRs among donors in an Asian-associated ancestry cluster than the roughly 720-donor mean. At a false discovery rate of 0.05, a later analysis linked 15,000 to 20,000 TCR beta sequences to specific HLA alleles. Because some donors lacked HLA typing at each locus, the association tests relied only on the typed subset. In this cohort, only TCR beta chains were sequenced, and detectable features were limited by the absence of alpha or paired-chain data. While some public TCRs were present in many individuals, most TCR sequences turned up only very rarely across donors. In a later analysis, HLA-associated TCR beta chains were found to be more clonally expanded and to have lower generation probabilities than equally common non-associated chains. An association between a missense DCLRE1C variant and V-gene and J-gene trimming of TCR beta chains was found in a later genetic analysis and replicated in an independent cohort. In vitro tests confirmed that three of the cytomegalovirus-associated TCR beta chains recognize cytomegalovirus antigens. According to a later analysis, parvovirus B19, influenza, CMV and Epstein-Barr virus appeared linked to several top co-occurrence clusters. Cytomegalovirus status was reported to be diagnosed by the classifier with high specificity and sensitivity in both the original and validation cohorts.

The cohort comprised 670 or so healthy bone marrow donors. Cohort members were all nominally healthy when sampled, although unrecorded immune exposures were likely present. The donor was CMV seropositive and was included in the group of 250 to 300 seropositive cohort members. A peripheral blood sample was collected from each donor, and TCR beta sequencing was performed on peripheral blood mononuclear cells. The Qiagen DNeasy Blood Extraction Kit was used to extract genomic DNA from the blood cell samples. The CDR3, from cysteine to phenylalanine, totals 16 residues. Only CDR3 DNA is held: 48 bases, read in frame from base 1. For CDR1 and CDR2, the germline V gene lists MNHEY and SVGAGI. Here V drops 2 bases and J drops 1 base, and the junction holds 0 bases not matched to any gene. Regarding this clone: The antigen this receptor binds is unknown. Base qualities are not recorded, but no much larger clone differs from it by a single base.

The library relied on the immunoSEQ multiplex PCR assay. For the multiplex PCR, a mixture combining 60 forward primers for TCR Vbeta segments and 13 reverse primers for TCR Jbeta segments was used. The CDR3 region of rearranged TCR beta genes was amplified from genomic DNA by a multiplex PCR assay. The amplified TCR beta libraries were sequenced on the Illumina HiSeq System as 87-base-pair reads. The authors processed their data as follows. A later analysis counted about 80 million unique TCR beta chains across the 650 to 800 repertoires, and some 11 million of these chains were shared by at least two donors. Raw reads were error-corrected and collapsed into unique sequences by a nearest-neighbor algorithm in which closely related sequences were merged to remove PCR and sequencing errors. To assign V, D and J gene segments, CDR3 sequences were aligned to IMGT reference sequences. Each retained sequence needed at least a six-nucleotide match to both a V gene segment and a J gene segment. Rearrangements were called productive when the CDR3 lacked stop codons and stayed in frame with V and J; all others were non-productive. Following IMGT convention, CDR3 was defined as the stretch from the second conserved V-encoded cysteine to the conserved J-encoded phenylalanine. In an earlier analysis of 550 to 650 of the donors, sequences lacking an unambiguous match to a single V gene segment were excluded. In an earlier analysis of 587 of the donors, V segments were called functional above 56.7% productive rearrangements and were called segregating when the between-donor standard deviation exceeded 5%. A statistical classification framework was developed to diagnose cytomegalovirus status using the catalog of TCR beta chain sequences. V and J gene assignment, in a later analysis, came from comparing TCR nucleotide sequences with IMGT/GENE-DB human TR gene sequences. The TCRdist pipeline was used in a later analysis to assign CDR3 sequences and most-parsimonious VDJ recombination scenarios. In a later analysis, each TCR beta chain was defined by its CDR3 amino acid sequence together with its V-gene family, and reads without a unique V-gene family were excluded. A later analysis removed several hundred highly shared, low-generation-probability nucleotide sequences to deal with suspected cross-contamination and a sequencing artifact. For each public chain, a later analysis derived a clonal expansion index from normalized ranks of inferred template counts within each repertoire. Generation probabilities in a later analysis came from a VDJ recombination model fitted to out-of-frame rearrangements, and those results were checked against IGoR. A later analysis scored TCR-TCR, TCR-HLA and TCR-CMV co-occurrence with hypergeometric tests, applying a repertoire-size bias correction to TCR pairs. False discovery rates were estimated in a later analysis by permuting HLA or CMV assignments 20 times. In a later analysis, co-occurring TCRs were grouped using DBSCAN, with TCRdist sequence similarity added in when clustering inside HLA-allele-positive subsets. Co-occurrence clustering excluded repertoires with fewer than 30,000 or more than 120,000 public chains, plus five with anomalous nucleotide sharing. Not all clones reach the TCRdb copy of this immuneACCESS table, which keeps in-frame sequences only. Checked studies attribute under half of the gap to unresolved V genes and leave the rest unexplained. V and J calls plus clone size are reproduced from that table; the DNA served to infer D and trimming. The sample contains 110,000 or so clones, roughly 71% of them found a single time. The ten largest account for roughly 8.3% of the sample.

The clonotype originates from a man aged 18-30 years in good health and CMV-seropositive. Recombination connected TRBV6-5 to TRBJ2-5, with 14 bases in between that match TRBD2. Sequencing was performed on PBMCs. The CDR3 amino acid sequence is: CASSYGLAGGQETQYF. The nucleotide sequence is TGTGCCAGCAGTTACGGACTAGCGGGGGGCCAAGAGACCCAGTACTTC.